One and the same sample provided the 24 T cell receptor beta chains below, sequenced in a study of blood T cell repertoires in COVID-19 (dated by TCRdb to the early 2020s). Library creation used the immunoSEQ multiplex PCR assay. The clones in this table, taken by TCRdb from immuneACCESS, are in-frame only. Not every clone is retained; where verified, under half of the shortfall comes from an unresolved V gene, and the cause of the rest is unknown. For this sample there are 61,000 or so clones; 88% appear just once. The ten largest clonotypes hold around 21% of the sample. Sequenced: peripheral blood. The receptors were sampled from a woman in her forties or fifties with active or convalescent COVID-19.

This clone was detected once. V usage is TRBV10-1 and J usage is TRBJ1-3; D gene ambiguous. The V gene lost 4 bases and the J gene lost 4 bases, with 11 bases spanning the gap. CDR3 length equals 14 residues. Looked up from germline, CDR1 is WNHNN and CDR2 is SYGVQD (reference sequence). The CDR3 protein is CASSADRWGNTIYF. CDR3 nucleotide sequence: TGCGCCAGCAGTGCCGATAGATGGGGAAACACCATATATTTT.

V gene TRBV27 combines with J gene TRBJ2-1; unclear D gene. The V gene lost 6 bases and the J gene lost 3 bases, with 9 bases spanning the gap. Germline lookup yields CDR1 MNHEY and CDR2 SMNVEV (reference sequence). There are 13 residues in the CDR3. The CDR3 sequence: CASRPGFYNEQFF. The CDR3 DNA reads as TGTGCCAGCAGGCCCGGGTTCTACAATGAGCAGTTCTTC.

The chain carries TRBV5-1 and TRBJ2-7; 10 nucleotides align to TRBD1. The CDR3 spans 15 residues. Germline CDR1 reads SGHRS; CDR2 reads YFSETQ. The trim removed 1 base at V and 3 bases at J, leaving 4 bases unmatched. This chain's CDR3 is CASSLRTGGDYEQYF. The CDR3 coding sequence is TGCGCCAGCAGCTTGAGGACAGGGGGGGACTACGAGCAGTACTTC.

The V gene is TRBV4-2, the J gene TRBJ2-2, with no clear D. Germline assignment: CDR1 LGHNA and CDR2 YNFKEQ. The CDR3 has 14 amino acids. V was clipped by 4 bases and J by 4 bases, with 10 bases between them. CDR3 nucleotide sequence: TGTGCCAGCAGCCCGCCGTTAGCCACCGGGGAGCTGTTTTTT. The encoded protein is CASSPPLATGELFF.

The V and J genes are TRBV7-8 and TRBJ2-1; D possibly corresponds to TRBD2 (5 bases). CDR3 length equals 16 residues. Trimming stripped 0 bases from V and 0 bases from J, with 9 bases between. Germline V lookup: CDR1 SGHVS, CDR2 FQNEAQ. The CDR3 spells CASSLALASSYNEQFF. In DNA, the CDR3 is TGTGCCAGCAGCTTAGCGTTAGCGAGCTCCTACAATGAGCAGTTCTTC. Filled out from reference TRBV7-8 and TRBJ2-1, the complete variable domain reads GAGVSQSPRYKVAKRGQDVALRCDPISGHVSLFWYQQALGQGPEFLTYFQNEAQLDKSGLPSDRFFAERPEGSVSTLKIQRTQQEDSAVYLCASSLALASSYNEQFFGPGTRLTVL.

This clone has just one count. This chain connects TRBV25-1 to TRBJ2-3, with D possibly matching TRBD2 (5 bases). CDR3 length equals 14 residues. CDR1 and CDR2 from the germline V gene are MGHDK and SYGVNS. Deletions cut 5 bases from V and 1 base from J, with 10 bases between. CDR3 nucleotide sequence: TGTGCCAGCAGTACGAGGGTTGGCACAGATACGCAGTATTTT. Amino acids: CASSTRVGTDTQYF. Together with reference TRBV25-1 and TRBJ2-3, the CDR3 gives the full variable domain: EADIYQTPRYLVIGTGKKITLECSQTMGHDKMYWYQQDPGMELHLIHYSYGVNSTEKGDLSSESTVSRIRTEHFPLTLESARPSHTSQYLCASSTRVGTDTQYFGPGTRLTVL.

The chain has TRBV5-6 and TRBJ1-2, with 7 bases lining up with TRBD1. CDR3 length: 16 amino acids. Germline values: CDR1 SGHDT, CDR2 YYEEEE. The J segment lost 7 bases and the V segment lost 0 bases, leaving 12 bases of the junction unmatched. The CDR3 sequence: CASSLGRQGTQRGYTF. CDR3 bases: TGTGCCAGCAGCTTGGGCAGACAGGGAACCCAGCGTGGCTACACCTTC.

The chain recombines TRBV10-3 with TRBJ2-6; 7 bases line up with TRBD1. V dropped 6 bases and J dropped 0; count of bases not matched to a gene: 8. CDR1 and CDR2 from the germline V gene are ENHRY and SYGVKD. The length of the CDR3 is 17 residues. The CDR3 DNA is TGTGCCATCAGGGGCACAGGGGCTAACTCTGGGGCCAACGTCCTGACTTTC. It encodes CAIRGTGANSGANVLTF.

The V call is TRBV28, the J call TRBJ1-2; 7 bases match TRBD1. J lost 5 bases, V lost 6 bases, and 15 bases had no gene match. CDR3 length equals 16 residues. The germline gives CDR1 MDHEN, CDR2 SYDVKM. The CDR3 protein is CASRASDRAYLYGYTF. The CDR3 nucleotides are TGTGCCAGCAGAGCGTCCGACAGGGCTTATCTATATGGCTACACCTTC.

The chain links TRBV3-1 (or the pseudogene TRBV3-2) to TRBJ2-7; D possibly corresponds to TRBD2 (6 bases). The CDR3 is 14 residues long. The V gene lost 8 bases and the J gene lost 0 bases, with 14 bases spanning the gap. CDR1 is LGHDT, CDR2 YNNKEL, per germline (reference sequence). CDR3 nucleotides: TGTGCCAGCCAGAATGGGGGGAGCTCCTACGAGCAGTACTTC. Translated, it gives CASQNGGSSYEQYF.

The chain joins TRBV6-1 to TRBJ2-7, with TRBD2 matching over 9 bases. V shed 2 bases and J 6 bases; nucleotides not matched to a gene: 5. This CDR3 region has 14 residues. The germline CDR1 and CDR2 sequences are MNHNS and SASEGT. The CDR3 bases are TGTGCCAGCAGTGAACGGGGACTAGCCCCCGAGCAGTACTTC. Translating gives CASSERGLAPEQYF.

The chain joins TRBV30 to TRBJ2-1; TRBD2 might be the D (5 bases). The germline V and J ends were trimmed by 5 bases and 1 base, with 12 bases remaining between them. Looked up from germline, CDR1 is GTSNPN and CDR2 is SVGIG (reference sequence). The CDR3 is 14 residues long. The CDR3 DNA reads as TGTGCCTGGTGCCCTAGCCTATCCTACAATGAGCAGTTCTTC. This translates into CAWCPSLSYNEQFF.

The chain uses TRBV19 and TRBJ1-5; possibly TRBD1 for D (6 bases). This CDR3 spans 13 amino acids. Germline loops: CDR1 LNHDA, CDR2 SQIVND (reference sequence). Trimming cost V 10 bases and J 3 bases, with 13 bases left between them. Here the CDR3 reads CATSGTINQPQHF. CDR3 nucleotide sequence: TGTGCCACGTCCGGGACAATCAATCAGCCCCAGCATTTT. Using reference TRBV19 and TRBJ1-5 for the parts outside the CDR3, the full variable domain is DGGITQSPKYLFRKEGQNVTLSCEQNLNHDAMYWYRQDPGQGLRLIYYSQIVNDFQKGDIAEGYSVSREKKESFPLTVTSAQKNPTAFYLCATSGTINQPQHFGDGTRLSIL.

The J gene is TRBJ2-1, the V gene TRBV27, with 8 nucleotides matching TRBD2. Germline-derived CDR1 and CDR2 are MNHEY and SMNVEV (reference sequence). V lost 4 bases, J lost 7 bases, and 12 bases stayed unmatched. The CDR3 is 16 residues long. The CDR3 spells CASSSGGGRDGNEQFF. DNA of the CDR3: TGTGCCAGCAGTTCGGGAGGGGGACGAGACGGAAATGAGCAGTTCTTC.

This clone has just one count. This chain connects TRBV4-2 to TRBJ2-1; no clear D gene. Germline V gene lookup returns CDR1 LGHNA and CDR2 YNFKEQ. The CDR3 loop spans 15 amino acids. Trimming shortened V by 0 bases and J by 10 bases, and 16 bases separated the two germline ends. CDR3 in amino acids: CASSQDRSFAVEQFF. CDR3 nucleotide sequence: TGTGCCAGCAGCCAAGATCGGTCTTTTGCGGTGGAGCAGTTCTTC.

In this sample, this clone turned up once. The DNA for the CDR3 is TGTGCCAGTAGCGACAGGGGGCGGCTCTACGAGCAGTACTTC. Protein: CASSDRGRLYEQYF. The genes are TRBV19 and TRBJ2-7; 10 nucleotides align to TRBD1. The V and J ends lost 6 bases and 3 bases, in that order; junction bases with no gene match: 5. This CDR3 spans 14 amino acids. Germline assignment: CDR1 LNHDA and CDR2 SQIVND (reference sequence).

V usage is TRBV1 and J usage is TRBJ2-1; the table's D call, TRBD2, was not checked against the DNA. TRBV1 is a recognized pseudogene. The CDR3 totals 16 residues. The CDR3 coding sequence is TGCACCAGCAGCCAACAAAGGACTAGCGGGAGGGAGGAGCAGTTCTTC. This encodes CTSSQQRTSGREEQFF.

The J gene is TRBJ1-2, the V gene TRBV6-1, with D perhaps TRBD1 (5 bases). From germline, CDR1 is MNHNS and CDR2 SASEGT. V lost 3 bases to trimming and J lost 10 bases, with 12 bases between them. This CDR3 is built from 12 residues. The CDR3 spells CASSESRDYYTF. CDR3 sequence (DNA): TGTGCCAGCAGTGAGTCCAGGGACTACTACACCTTC.

The V gene is TRBV5-4, the J gene TRBJ1-5; maybe TRBD1 (5 bases). The V and J ends lost 3 bases and 5 bases respectively, with 9 bases between them. This CDR3 is 13 amino acids long. Germline V gene data show CDR1 as SGHNT and CDR2 as YYREEE (reference sequence). The CDR3 spells CASSSGVYQPQHF. The CDR3 DNA is TGTGCCAGCAGCTCGGGGGTTTATCAGCCCCAGCATTTT.

This clone was seen just once. The CDR3 bases are TGCGCCAGCAGCGGGGGACAGTTTTCAACTAATGAAAAACTGTTTTTT. Translation gives CASSGGQFSTNEKLFF. This chain links TRBV5-1 with TRBJ1-4, with 7 nucleotides matching TRBD1. V was pared by 4 bases and J by 0 bases, with 6 bases of the junction left unmatched. In germline, CDR1 is SGHRS, CDR2 YFSETQ. This CDR3 spans 16 amino acids.

The chain joins TRBV4-2 to TRBJ1-5, with D perhaps TRBD1 (5 bases). The CDR3 consists of 13 residues. V was trimmed by 6 bases and J by 3 bases, leaving 9 bases between them. From germline, CDR1 is LGHNA and CDR2 YNFKEQ. In nucleotides, the CDR3 is TGTGCCAGCAGAGGGGCAATCAATCAGCCCCAGCATTTT. It codes for CASRGAINQPQHF.

The chain uses TRBV19 and TRBJ1-2, with D perhaps TRBD1 (6 bases). Trimming pared 0 bases from V and 7 bases from J, leaving 12 bases between. The germline gives CDR1 LNHDA, CDR2 SQIVND (reference sequence). This CDR3 is built from 14 residues. In DNA, the CDR3 is TGTGCCAGTAGTATAGATGGGGGCCTGACTGGCTACACCTTC. Its protein is CASSIDGGLTGYTF.

This clone has just one count. This chain joins TRBV5-6 and TRBJ2-3, with D perhaps matching TRBD2 (5 bases). Trimming cost V 0 bases and J 6 bases, with 17 bases left between them. The CDR3 runs to 16 residues. Germline V gene sequence: CDR1 SGHDT, CDR2 YYEEEE. CDR3: CASSLAGSTIWDTQYF. CDR3 sequence (DNA): TGTGCCAGCAGCTTGGCGGGGAGTACGATCTGGGATACGCAGTATTTT.

The rearrangement links TRBV30 to TRBJ1-1, with unresolved D. Trimming cost V 4 bases and J 1 base, with 13 bases left between them. The CDR3 is 14 residues long. Germline CDR1 reads GTSNPN; CDR2 reads SVGIG (reference sequence). CDR3 region: CAWTPGHPNTEAFF. CDR3 sequence (DNA): TGTGCCTGGACCCCAGGCCACCCGAACACTGAAGCTTTCTTT.